This T cell receptor (beta chain) was identified in a study of Ad26.COV2.S vaccination and SARS-CoV-2 variants. Per germline, CDR1 SGHNT and CDR2 YENEEA. After removal of 3 bases from V and 9 bases from J, the junction contained 8 bases not matched to a gene. The CDR3 covers 14 residues. Sequenced by immunoSEQ multiplex PCR; TCRdb stores in-frame clones only, minus some. The sample gives more than 150,000 clones, 70% to 90% of which show up once; 5% to 7% is in the top ten. Whole-study findings and limits: Similar non-spike TCR breadth was observed in recipients of vaccine and of placebo.

As concerns this clone: Its cognate antigen is unknown.

The sample here was peripheral blood, taken after recovery from COVID-19. The V call is TRBV11-3, the J call TRBJ2-1, with TRBD1 matching over 7 bases. The source is a human donor who had recovered from COVID-19. The CDR3 region is CASSLDRPGGEQFF. For the CDR3, the DNA is TGTGCCAGCAGCTTGGACAGGCCTGGTGGTGAGCAGTTCTTC. The entire variable domain, with the rest obtained from reference TRBV11-3 and TRBJ2-1, is as follows: EAGVVQSPRYKIIEKKQPVAFWCNPISGHNTLYWYLQNLGQGPELLIRYENEEAVDDSQLPKDRFSAERLKGVDSTLKIQPAELGDSAVYLCASSLDRPGGEQFFGPGTRLTVL.